These T cell receptor beta chains were read from a single sample in a study of T cell changes during pregnancy in multiple sclerosis. Here immunoSEQ multiplex PCR was the method, and the copy in TCRdb shows in-frame clones only, minus some. This sample has roughly 44,000 clones, with approximately 90% found just once. Sample: CD8+ T cells from peripheral blood mononuclear cells, taken after pregnancy. All receptors come from a female donor in good health, enrolled as a control in a pregnancy study. Each CDR3 is given with its conserved first and last residue. D genes are given only for firm matches. Clone size is shown for a subset of rows, as once, few, many or a class of expanded clone.

>TRBV5-4|13|-|TRBJ1-2|-
CASSSQGNYGYTF
TGTGCCAGCAGCAGTCAGGGGAACTATGGCTACACCTTC
>TRBV13|12|-|TRBJ1-1|few
CASSHRRGEAFF
TGTGCCAGCAGCCACCGGCGGGGAGAAGCTTTCTTT
>TRBV7-9|15|-|TRBJ1-2|-
CASSSGGVGNYGYTF
TGTGCCAGCAGCTCCGGGGGGGTGGGCAACTATGGCTACACCTTC
>TRBV27|14|-|TRBJ1-5|-
CASSWRGGNQPQHF
TGTGCCAGCAGTTGGAGAGGTGGCAATCAGCCCCAGCATTTT
>TRBV5-1|16|TRBD1|TRBJ2-7|-
CASSFGTGDFSYEQYF
TGCGCCAGCAGCTTCGGGACAGGGGATTTCTCCTACGAGCAGTACTTC
>TRBV5-1|15|TRBD2|TRBJ2-1|-
CASSHSGGLNNEQFF
TGCGCCAGCAGCCATAGCGGGGGACTTAACAATGAGCAGTTCTTC
>TRBV28|16|-|TRBJ1-5|-
CASFKTEYLPNQPQHF
TGTGCCAGCTTTAAGACAGAGTACCTCCCTAATCAGCCCCAGCATTTT
>TRBV21-1|12|-|TRBJ1-2|-
CASSIIGAGYTF
TGTGCCAGCAGCATTATTGGGGCGGGCTACACCTTC
>TRBV4-1|17|TRBD1|TRBJ2-4|-
CASSQARDRGAKNIQYF
TGCGCCAGCAGCCAAGCCAGGGACAGGGGGGCCAAAAACATTCAGTACTTC
>TRBV18|16|TRBD1|TRBJ1-1|-
CASSPRTGKLNTEAFF
TGTGCCAGCTCACCGCGGACAGGAAAATTGAACACTGAAGCTTTCTTT
>TRBV28|15|-|TRBJ1-2|-
CASSLSAGPTYGYTF
TGTGCCAGCAGTTTATCGGCAGGGCCTACCTATGGCTACACCTTC
>TRBV15|13|-|TRBJ2-1|-
CATSQGSYNEQFF
TGTGCCACCAGCCAGGGAAGCTACAATGAGCAGTTCTTC
>TRBV4-3|15|TRBD1|TRBJ2-2|-
CASSQGWDSTGELFF
TGCGCCAGCAGCCAAGGTTGGGACAGCACCGGGGAGCTGTTTTTT
>TRBV4-3|15|-|TRBJ1-1|once
CASSSSARGRTEAFF
TGCGCCAGCAGCTCCTCGGCTCGGGGTCGCACTGAAGCTTTCTTT
>TRBV5-4|15|-|TRBJ1-1|-
CASSLMAGMNTEAFF
TGTGCCAGCAGCTTGATGGCGGGGATGAACACTGAAGCTTTCTTT
>TRBV5-4|17|-|TRBJ1-1|-
CASSLDVGQRRGTEAFF
TGTGCCAGCAGCTTGGATGTCGGTCAGCGCCGGGGTACTGAAGCTTTCTTT
>TRBV13|17|TRBD1|TRBJ2-7|-
CASSPERAGTASYEQYF
TGTGCCAGCAGCCCAGAGAGAGCCGGGACAGCGTCCTACGAGCAGTACTTC
>TRBV4-1|14|-|TRBJ2-7|-
CASSQESRAYEQYF
TGCGCCAGCAGCCAAGAAAGTCGCGCCTACGAGCAGTACTTC
>TRBV27|15|TRBD2|TRBJ2-7|-
CASSPPGAGVREQYF
TGTGCCAGCAGCCCCCCCGGGGCGGGGGTGAGGGAGCAGTACTTC
>TRBV4-1|16|TRBD1|TRBJ2-1|-
CASSQDEGATYNEQFF
TGCGCCAGCAGCCAAGATGAGGGGGCCACTTACAATGAGCAGTTCTTC
>TRBV11-2|15|TRBD1|TRBJ2-7|once
CASSDAPGQYYEQYF
TGTGCCAGCAGCGACGCTCCGGGACAGTATTACGAGCAGTACTTC
>TRBV19|13|-|TRBJ1-1|few
CASSIGRNTEAFF
TGTGCCAGTAGTATAGGCAGGAACACTGAAGCTTTCTTT
>TRBV4-3|15|-|TRBJ2-1|-
CASSQDGISYNEQFF
TGCGCCAGCAGCCAAGACGGGATCTCCTACAATGAGCAGTTCTTC
>TRBV4-3|15|-|TRBJ1-2|-
CASSHLMGAPSGYTF
TGCGCCAGCAGCCATCTAATGGGGGCCCCAAGTGGCTACACCTTC
>TRBV7-8|15|TRBD2|TRBJ2-1|-
CASSPTSGGAGEQFF
TGTGCCAGCAGTCCGACTAGCGGGGGGGCGGGGGAGCAGTTCTTC
>TRBV15|16|TRBD1|TRBJ1-6|-
CATSRDRGQGNSPLHF
TGTGCCACCAGCAGAGATCGCGGACAGGGAAATTCACCCCTCCACTTT
>TRBV5-1|14|-|TRBJ2-2|-
CASSLSGLAGELFF
TGCGCCAGCAGCTTGTCAGGGCTCGCCGGGGAGCTGTTTTTT
>TRBV5-1|11|-|TRBJ2-3|-
CASSVTDTQYF
TGCGCCAGCAGCGTAACAGATACGCAGTATTTT
>TRBV6-5|14|-|TRBJ2-3|-
CASSYGQSTDTQYF
TGTGCCAGCAGTTATGGGCAGAGCACAGATACGCAGTATTTT
>TRBV7-9|14|-|TRBJ2-2|-
CASILLVNTGELFF
TGTGCCAGCATCCTACTTGTGAACACCGGGGAGCTGTTTTTT
>TRBV25-1|13|-|TRBJ2-7|-
CASSGNSGYEQYF
TGTGCCAGCAGTGGGAACAGCGGCTACGAGCAGTACTTC
>TRBV5-6|13|-|TRBJ1-1|-
CASRSGGGTEAFF
TGTGCCAGCAGATCCGGGGGAGGCACTGAAGCTTTCTTT
>TRBV28|13|-|TRBJ1-1|-
CASESTGNTEAFF
TGTGCCAGCGAGAGTACGGGGAACACTGAAGCTTTCTTT
>TRBV7-9|16|TRBD1|TRBJ2-4|-
CASSPGTGGTKNIQYF
TGTGCCAGCAGCCCCGGGACAGGGGGAACCAAAAACATTCAGTACTTC